This TCR beta chain came from a study of blood T cell repertoires in COVID-19. At the level of the study: Italy, Spain and the United States were the sources of the convalescent and acute COVID-19 samples.

The V and J ends lost 3 bases and 4 bases, in that order; junction bases with no gene match: 5. The CDR3 runs to 15 residues. CDR1 is MDHEN and CDR2 is SYDVKM in the germline V gene. Original processing methods: Estimated nucleated cell counts came from reference gene primer amplification. Clones were sequenced by immunoSEQ multiplex PCR, and TCRdb holds only the in-frame ones, with some missing. D and trimming were read from the DNA, whereas the V and J calls and clone size are those reported in that table. The table has roughly 25,000 clones, 65% to 90% seen once. This clonotype was sampled from an elderly woman with acute or convalescent COVID-19. Sequenced sample: peripheral blood. V and J are TRBV28 and TRBJ1-3; 8 positions match TRBD1. CDR3 region: CASSFLQGAGNTIYF. Here the CDR3 DNA reads TGTGCCAGCAGTTTCCTCCAGGGGGCAGGAAACACCATATATTTT.